This T cell receptor beta chain was profiled in a study of cytomegalovirus exposure and HLA in healthy donors (dated by TCRdb to 2016 to 2017). In the study overall: A later analysis indicated that the 130 or so validation repertoires were generated on the platform also employed for the 600 to 750 repertoires of the first cohort. Besides the first cohort of approximately 670 subjects, a separate validation cohort made up of about 120 different subjects was used. The study combined high-throughput TCR immunosequencing, statistical association of individual TCRs with disease status, and machine learning to predict cytomegalovirus infection status. The study aimed to test whether signatures of past pathogen exposure could be identified by cataloging public T cell receptors. The investigation overall reported the following: The study gave a list of more than 150 TCR beta chains associated with cytomegalovirus. The classifier was reported to diagnose cytomegalovirus status with high specificity and sensitivity in both the original and validation cohorts. In vitro tests confirmed that a few of the cytomegalovirus-associated TCR beta chains recognize cytomegalovirus antigens. Of the cluster scores, roughly 95% were above 0 in a later analysis, which found that TCRs clustered in the first cohort also tended to co-occur in the 120 or so validation repertoires. Most TCR sequences were observed very rarely across donors, whereas some public TCRs were present in many individuals. The authors suggested that the approach could potentially be generalized to other disease states and immunological phenotypes. All 120 or so repertoires were used to score co-occurrence in the validation cohort in a later analysis, because that analysis had no HLA typing for the cohort.

Comments on this clone: Its antigen remains undetermined. Base qualities are not at hand, and no much larger clone is one base apart.

Donors formed part of the validation cohort, which comprised over a hundred subjects and was distinct from the first cohort of under 850 subjects. The CDR3 runs 13 amino acids, cysteine and phenylalanine included. The read is trimmed to its CDR3 DNA, 39 bases read in frame from base 1. From a lookup of the germline V gene, CDR1 and CDR2 are KGHSH and LQKENI. Trimming takes 3 bases from V and 5 bases from J, and the germline ends sit 10 bases apart. Receptor libraries were prepared by the immunoSEQ multiplex PCR assay. The original methods were these. A statistical classification framework was built to diagnose cytomegalovirus status from the catalog of TCR beta chain sequences. Held by TCRdb, this immuneACCESS table contains in-frame sequences only and omits some clones. Under half of the omission traces to an unresolved V gene where checked; the cause of the rest is unknown. Clonal size and the V and J genes are those of that table, whereas D and trimming came from the DNA. The sample table holds roughly 130,000 clones, of which 84% were seen once. In total, the top ten clones hold roughly 1.4% of the sample.

Source material: PBMCs. The chain links TRBV18 with TRBJ2-5; the D segment cannot be called with confidence. The sequence was collected from a woman aged 30 to 39 in good health and CMV-seronegative. At the DNA level, the sequence is TGTGCCAGCTCACCGCTGACCGGGGAGACCCAGTACTTC. This gives the protein CASSPLTGETQYF.